This TCR beta chain was found in a study of blood T cells in healthy people across ages. A second 7 to 11 cycle PCR used barcoded and J-beta primers. Using its own MiXCR run on the 5' RACE reads, TCRdb lists one record per CDR3 protein. The sample lists 1.5 million or so distinct CDR3 sequences, 40% to 45% occurring once. The CDR3 spans 15 residues. Trimming at V came to 5 bases and at J to 6 bases, leaving 9 bases not matched to a gene. The V gene's germline CDR1 is SEHNR and CDR2 FQNEAQ (reference sequence). The specimen was blood. This chain uses TRBV7-9 with TRBJ2-7, with TRBD2 identical over 11 bases. The clonotype originates from a woman younger than 35 in good health. The CDR3 here is CASSDGLAGHREQYF. For the CDR3, the DNA is TGTGCCAGCAGCGACGGACTAGCGGGCCATCGCGAGCAGTACTTC.